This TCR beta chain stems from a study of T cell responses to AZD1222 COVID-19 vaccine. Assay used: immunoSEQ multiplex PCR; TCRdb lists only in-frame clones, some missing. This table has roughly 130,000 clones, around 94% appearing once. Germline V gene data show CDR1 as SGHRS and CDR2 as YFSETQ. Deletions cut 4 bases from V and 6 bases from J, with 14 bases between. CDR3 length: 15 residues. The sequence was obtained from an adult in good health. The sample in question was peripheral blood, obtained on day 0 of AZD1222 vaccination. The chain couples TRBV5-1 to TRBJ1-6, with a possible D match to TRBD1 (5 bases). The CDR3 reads CASSADGQVNSPLHF. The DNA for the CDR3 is TGCGCCAGCAGCGCCGACGGACAAGTTAATTCACCCCTCCACTTT.